This T cell receptor (beta chain) was captured in a study of OX40 agonist ivuxolimab in advanced cancers. Study-level background: Hepatocellular carcinoma, melanoma, renal cell or head and neck cancer was diagnosed in the dose-escalation patients. Three partial responders included one hepatocellular carcinoma patient and two cutaneous melanoma patients.

In its sample, this clone was seen a few times. Its specificity is not known. The CDR3 totals 13 residues. The trim removed 7 bases at V and 0 bases at J, leaving 1 base unmatched. CDR1 and CDR2 (germline): SNHLY, FYNNEI. TCRdb's table, derived via immunoSEQ multiplex PCR, lists solely in-frame clones and lacks some. Of 35,000 to 50,000 clones in the sample, approximately 75% were seen once. Whole-study results and caveats: CD8+ T cells (on average) carried more expanded clones than CD4+ T cells.

Sequenced here: CD4+ or CD8+ T cells sorted from blood, sampled in a trial of the OX40 agonist ivuxolimab. This clonotype originated in an adult with an advanced solid tumor such as melanoma, head and neck, liver or kidney cancer. This chain joins TRBV2 and TRBJ1-2; 8 nucleotides match TRBD1. The CDR3 region is CASKQGANYGYTF. The CDR3 DNA follows: TGTGCCAGCAAACAGGGGGCTAACTATGGCTACACCTTC. Using reference TRBV2 and TRBJ1-2 for the parts outside the CDR3, the full variable domain is EPEVTQTPSHQVTQMGQEVILRCVPISNHLYFYWYRQILGQKVEFLVSFYNNEISEKSEIFDDQFSVERPDGSNFTLKIRSTKLEDSAMYFCASKQGANYGYTFGSGTRLTVV.